Each of the 8 T cell receptor beta chains below was sequenced from the same sample in a study of CD8 T cells in Susac syndrome (dated by TCRdb to between 2017 and 2020). The receptor library was made with the immunoSEQ multiplex PCR assay. RNA was extracted using the RNeasy kit, and about 0.5 to 1 microgram was reverse transcribed with random hexamers. TCRdb passed the public sequencing reads through fastp at Q25 and MiXCR, retaining productive beta sequences. Here each entry gathers all rows of one CDR3 protein and keeps the most common genes and DNA. This sample is represented by 120,000 or so distinct CDR3 sequences; 90% to 95% of them were singletons. More than 0.2% of the sample lies in the top ten. Specimen: CD8+ T cells from PBMCs. Receptors were obtained from a human donor with Susac syndrome.

This clonotype was seen a single time. The V and J genes are TRBV27 and TRBJ2-2, with D possibly being TRBD1 or TRBD2 (5 bases each). The CDR3 runs to 14 residues. Germline assignment: CDR1 MNHEY and CDR2 SMNVEV (reference sequence). V lost 1 base to trimming and J lost 6 bases, with 9 bases between them. CDR3 DNA: TGTGCCAGCAGTTTATTATCGGGACCCGGGGAGCTGTTTTTT. Protein product: CASSLLSGPGELFF.

A single count supports this clonotype. The V and J genes are TRBV6-6 and TRBJ2-1; 8 nucleotides align to TRBD2. The J segment lost 8 bases and the V segment lost 6 bases, leaving 6 bases of the junction unmatched. CDR3 size: 13 residues. The germline V gene has CDR1 MNHNY and CDR2 SVGAGI (reference sequence). CDR3 bases: TGTGCCAGCAGACCCCGGACTAGCCATGAGCAGTTCTTC. As protein: CASRPRTSHEQFF.

The rearrangement joins TRBV19 to TRBJ2-2, with D perhaps matching TRBD2 (5 bases). This CDR3 region has 14 residues. Trimming took off 5 bases at V and 1 base at J, with 8 bases between the two ends. Germline V gene lookup returns CDR1 LNHDA and CDR2 SQIVND (reference sequence). Here the CDR3 reads CASSAGLNTGELFF. The CDR3 bases are TGTGCCAGTAGTGCAGGACTGAACACCGGGGAGCTGTTTTTT.

This chain uses TRBV7-9 with TRBJ2-3; D uncertain. This CDR3 has 15 residues. With 3 bases removed from V and 4 bases from J, the gap between germline ends came to 14 bases. CDR1 and CDR2 from the germline V gene are SEHNR and FQNEAQ (reference sequence). The CDR3: CASSFGGSVPDTQYF. The CDR3 DNA sequence: TGTGCCAGCAGCTTTGGCGGCTCAGTTCCAGATACGCAGTATTTT.

This clonotype has a single count. The chain joins TRBV29-1 to TRBJ2-2, with D possibly being TRBD1 (6 bases). Per germline, CDR1 SQVTM and CDR2 ANQGSEA. The CDR3 runs to 13 residues. V was shortened by 7 bases and J by 0 bases, with 9 bases between the two germline ends. Here the CDR3 reads CSAGQPNTGELFF. The CDR3 DNA is TGCAGCGCGGGACAACCGAACACCGGGGAGCTGTTTTTT.

J is TRBJ2-5 and V is TRBV9, with TRBD2 as a possible D gene (6 bases). The germline V gene encodes CDR1 SGDLS and CDR2 YYNGEE. The length of the CDR3 is 14 residues. The germline V and J ends were trimmed by 3 bases and 0 bases, with 9 bases remaining between them. The CDR3 nucleotides read TGTGCCAGCAGCGGCGGGGACTACCAAGAGACCCAGTACTTC. It codes for CASSGGDYQETQYF.

This clonotype was seen just once. The V and J genes are TRBV19 and TRBJ2-2; D unclear. Germline assignment: CDR1 LNHDA and CDR2 SQIVND (reference sequence). The V end was cut by 6 bases, the J end by 1 base, with 6 bases between. The CDR3 totals 13 residues. CDR3 DNA sequence: TGTGCCAGTAGCGCAGGGAACACCGGGGAGCTGTTTTTT. It is translated as CASSAGNTGELFF. Supplemented by reference TRBV19 and TRBJ2-2, the full variable domain reads DGGITQSPKYLFRKEGQNVTLSCEQNLNHDAMYWYRQDPGQGLRLIYYSQIVNDFQKGDIAEGYSVSREKKESFPLTVTSAQKNPTAFYLCASSAGNTGELFFGEGSRLTVL.

This sequence joins TRBV7-9 and TRBJ2-1; TRBD2 aligns across 8 bases. The CDR3 runs to 15 residues. Germline V gene sequence: CDR1 SEHNR, CDR2 FQNEAQ (reference sequence). After removal of 1 base from V and 9 bases from J, the junction contained 8 bases not matched to a gene. In DNA form, the CDR3 reads TGTGCCAGCAGCTTAGAAGCGGGACTAGTAAGTGAGCAGTTCTTC. Translation: CASSLEAGLVSEQFF.